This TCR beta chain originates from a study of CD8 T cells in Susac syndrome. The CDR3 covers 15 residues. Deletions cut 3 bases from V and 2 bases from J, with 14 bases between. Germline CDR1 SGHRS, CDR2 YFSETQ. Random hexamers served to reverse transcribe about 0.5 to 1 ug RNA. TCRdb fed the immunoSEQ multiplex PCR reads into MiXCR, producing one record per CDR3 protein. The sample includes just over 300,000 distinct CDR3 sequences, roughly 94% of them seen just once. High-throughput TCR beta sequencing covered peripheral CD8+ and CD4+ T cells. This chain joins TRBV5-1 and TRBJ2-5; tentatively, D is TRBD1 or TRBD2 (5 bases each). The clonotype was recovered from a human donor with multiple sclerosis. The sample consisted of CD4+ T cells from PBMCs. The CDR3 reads CASSSGTALQETQYF. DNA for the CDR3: TGCGCCAGCAGCTCTGGGACGGCCCTTCAAGAGACCCAGTACTTC.